The rows below give T cell receptor beta chains drawn from one sample of a study of blood T cell repertoires in COVID-19. Data came from immunoSEQ multiplex PCR; TCRdb stores just in-frame clones and leaves some out. Among hundreds of thousands of clones listed, roughly 81% were seen once. Input material: peripheral blood. The source is a man aged 35 to 55 with acute or convalescent COVID-19. Both conserved end residues are part of each CDR3. The order of the fields is V gene, clone size, J gene, D gene, CDR3 DNA, CDR3 protein. D genes are given only for firm matches. Clone size is not always given. Where it is, it says once, few, many or a class for expanded clones.

TRBV19,NA,TRBJ1-5,NA,TGTGCCAGTAGTACGGACAGTAGGAATCAGCCCCAGCATTTT,CASSTDSRNQPQHF
TRBV7-2,few,TRBJ2-5,NA,TGTGCCAGCAGCTTCCTAGAAACTGAGACCCAGTACTTC,CASSFLETETQYF
TRBV2,NA,TRBJ2-2,NA,TGTGCCAGCAGTTCCAGAACAGGGACCGGGGAGCTGTTTTTT,CASSSRTGTGELFF
TRBV5-1,NA,TRBJ1-3,NA,TGCGCCAGCAGCCAGGGAATGGGTGGAAACACCATATATTTT,CASSQGMGGNTIYF
TRBV12-3/TRBV12-4,NA,TRBJ2-1,NA,TGTGCCAGCAGTTTTTTGGAGGGGACTGAGCAGTTCTTC,CASSFLEGTEQFF
TRBV4-3,few,TRBJ1-6,TRBD1,TGCGCCAGCAGCCTCCGGGACAGCGAGAATTCACCCCTCCACTTT,CASSLRDSENSPLHF
TRBV7-6,NA,TRBJ2-5,NA,TGTGCCAGCAGCTTAAGGGGCTCAGGGCTAGAGACCCAGTACTTC,CASSLRGSGLETQYF
TRBV6-5,NA,TRBJ1-1,TRBD1,TGTGCCAGCAGTTACTCAGGGGGCCTCGAAGCTTTCTTT,CASSYSGGLEAFF
TRBV18,NA,TRBJ2-4,NA,TGTGCCAGCTCACCACCGGGACTAGCCAAAAACATTCAGTACTTC,CASSPPGLAKNIQYF
TRBV7-9,NA,TRBJ1-1,NA,TGTGCCAGCAGTGACAGGCGCCTAACTGAAGCTTTCTTT,CASSDRRLTEAFF
TRBV4-3,NA,TRBJ2-2,NA,TGCGCCAGCAGCCAGAGTAACACCGGGGAGCTGTTTTTT,CASSQSNTGELFF
TRBV7-3,NA,TRBJ2-1,TRBD2,TGTGCCAGCAGCTTAAGTCATAGCGGGGGGGCCTTTGAGCAGTTCTTC,CASSLSHSGGAFEQFF
TRBV5-1,NA,TRBJ2-1,NA,TGCGCCAGCAGCCCGGACACCCCCTACAATGAGCAGTTCTTC,CASSPDTPYNEQFF
TRBV5-1,NA,TRBJ1-2,NA,TGCGCCAGCAGCCTGGACGGAGGAAACTATGGCTACACCTTC,CASSLDGGNYGYTF
TRBV3-1/TRBV3-2,NA,TRBJ2-3,NA,TGTGCCAGCAGCCAAGACGGTGGGGGGACAGATACGCAGTATTTT,CASSQDGGGTDTQYF
TRBV13,NA,TRBJ1-4,TRBD1,TGTGCCAGCAGCTTGGCGCAGGGGGAAAATGAAAAACTGTTTTTT,CASSLAQGENEKLFF
TRBV11-2,NA,TRBJ1-1,TRBD1,TGTGCCAGCAGCCAAGGGACAGGGCGGTACACTGAAGCTTTCTTT,CASSQGTGRYTEAFF
TRBV6-1,NA,TRBJ1-1,NA,TGTGCCAGCAGTGAAAACAGAGAAGCTTTCTTT,CASSENREAFF
TRBV5-1,NA,TRBJ1-4,NA,TGCGCCAGCAGCTTAACCACAGGGAGTGAAAAACTGTTTTTT,CASSLTTGSEKLFF
TRBV6-5,NA,TRBJ1-2,TRBD1,TGTGCCAGCAGTTACTTAGGACAGGGGGCTGATGGCTACACCTTC,CASSYLGQGADGYTF
TRBV19,NA,TRBJ1-4,NA,TGTGCCAGTAGTCCCGGGAGCATTAATGAAAAACTGTTTTTT,CASSPGSINEKLFF
TRBV19,once,TRBJ1-2,TRBD1,TGTGCCAGTAGTATCTTTCCGGGACAGGGGGCTGGTGGCTACACCTTC,CASSIFPGQGAGGYTF
TRBV11-1,once,TRBJ2-1,NA,TGTGCCAGCAGTCTTAGCGTCTTGAGCTCCTACAATGAGCAGTTCTTC,CASSLSVLSSYNEQFF
TRBV6-4,NA,TRBJ2-3,NA,TGTGCCAGCAGTGAGACGGGTATGGAGGCAGATACGCAGTATTTT,CASSETGMEADTQYF
TRBV2,NA,TRBJ1-4,TRBD1,TGTGCCGGAAACAGGGGGCCGGGGGAAAAACTGTTTTTT,CAGNRGPGEKLFF
TRBV18,NA,TRBJ1-2,NA,TGTGCCAGCTCACCGGGACAATCCTATGGCTACACCTTC,CASSPGQSYGYTF
TRBV28,NA,TRBJ1-2,TRBD1,TGTGCCAGCAGTTGGACAGGGGGGAAAAACACCTTC,CASSWTGGKNTF
TRBV10-3,NA,TRBJ1-1,NA,TGTGCCATCAGTGAGCCCACACAGGGCCGGCCTTTCTTT,CAISEPTQGRPFF
TRBV18,once,TRBJ1-5,NA,TGTGCCAGCTCGTTATTTCAGGGGAGCAATCAGCCCCAGCATTTT,CASSLFQGSNQPQHF
TRBV11-3,NA,TRBJ2-7,NA,TGTGCCAGCAGTCAACAGGGAGGGTACGAGCAGTACTTC,CASSQQGGYEQYF
TRBV15,NA,TRBJ1-1,NA,TGTGCCACCAGCAGAGTGTCAGGGGCTGAAGCTTTCTTT,CATSRVSGAEAFF
TRBV11-2,NA,TRBJ1-1,TRBD1,TGTGCCAGCAGCAACACCGGACAGGGAGGCACTGAAGCTTTCTTT,CASSNTGQGGTEAFF
TRBV29-1,NA,TRBJ2-1,TRBD2,TGCAGCGTGACCCGAGGGACTAGGGGCAATGAGCAGTTCTTC,CSVTRGTRGNEQFF
TRBV25-1,NA,TRBJ1-6,NA,TGTGCCAGCAGTAGGAGGGATCCACTTAATTCACCCCTCCACTTT,CASSRRDPLNSPLHF
TRBV12-3/TRBV12-4,once,TRBJ1-2,NA,TGTGCCAGCAGTTTCGGGGTAGATGGCTACACCTTC,CASSFGVDGYTF
TRBV6-2/TRBV6-3,NA,TRBJ1-2,TRBD1,TGTGCCAGCAGTTACTCGGACGCTGATAACAGGGGCGCAAGGGATGGCTACACCTTC,CASSYSDADNRGARDGYTF
TRBV6-9,NA,TRBJ2-6,TRBD1,TGTGCCAGCAGTTCAGAGCCCCCGGGACAGGACCTATCTGGGGCCAACGTCCTGACTTTC,CASSSEPPGQDLSGANVLTF
TRBV5-1,NA,TRBJ2-5,TRBD2,TGCGCCAGCAGCTTGGGCCGAGTGGGCGGGGGAGAGACCCAGTACTTC,CASSLGRVGGGETQYF
TRBV7-9,NA,TRBJ2-6,NA,TGTGCCAGCAGCTCGGACTTTATTAGCTCTGGGGCCAACGTCCTGACTTTC,CASSSDFISSGANVLTF
TRBV6-6,NA,TRBJ2-5,TRBD2,TGTGCCAGCACTGGCGGGGGGCGAGCAGAGACCCAGTACTTC,CASTGGGRAETQYF
TRBV13,NA,TRBJ2-7,NA,TGTGCCAGCAGCCAATGGGGGGTCTTGTCCTACGAGCAGTACTTC,CASSQWGVLSYEQYF
TRBV7-2,once,TRBJ2-5,TRBD1,TGTGCCAGCAGCCCGGGACAGGCGGGCCAAGGGACCCAGTACTTC,CASSPGQAGQGTQYF
TRBV7-2,NA,TRBJ1-3,TRBD1,TGTGCCAGCAGCTTAAGTAGGGGGCTTAATCTTGGAAACACCATATATTTT,CASSLSRGLNLGNTIYF
TRBV28,NA,TRBJ1-1,TRBD1,TGTGCCAGCAGTTTGGGGACAGCATCTTTGAACACTGAAGCTTTCTTT,CASSLGTASLNTEAFF